The next 21 T cell receptor beta chains were all read from a single sample in a study of shared clonotypes between healthy human individuals. Sequencing was performed with immunoSEQ multiplex PCR; in TCRdb, only in-frame clones are kept and a portion is missing. The sample yields about 1.1 million clones, 60% to 80% seen once. The sample comprised memory CD4+ T cells from PBMCs. The subset was: CD45RA-negative fraction. The origin of the receptors is a man younger than 35 in good health. Some clones in this sample may be carry-over from other donors' samples.

The J gene is TRBJ2-1, the V gene TRBV7-6, with a weak D call TRBD1 (7 bases). CDR1 is SGHVS and CDR2 is FNYEAQ in the germline V gene. Deletions cut 5 bases from V and 0 bases from J, with 26 bases between. This CDR3 comprises 20 residues. CDR3 coding DNA: TGTGCCAGCAGCACGCGACAGGGTCAGGTAGCGGCCTCCTCCTACAATGAGCAGTTCTTC. This codes for CASSTRQGQVAASSYNEQFF.

The table lists this clone with a count of one. In nucleotides, the CDR3 is TGCAGCGTTGGGGACCGGGACAGGGGCTATGGCTACACCTTC. Its translation is CSVGDRDRGYGYTF. The chain combines TRBV29-1 with TRBJ1-2, with TRBD1 matching 10 bases. V lost 4 bases and J lost 4; bases outside the gene matches: 6. Germline CDR1 and CDR2: SQVTM and ANQGSEA. The CDR3 is 14 amino acids.

In its sample, this clone was seen once. The chain employs TRBV10-3 and TRBJ2-7, with TRBD1 matching over 8 bases. The CDR3 is 13 residues long. Germline trimming cut 5 bases from V and 2 bases from J; bases unmatched to any gene: 2. In germline, CDR1 is ENHRY, CDR2 SYGVKD. The CDR3 DNA reads as TGTGCCATCAGTCGGGGACAGGCCTACGAGCAGTACTTC. Protein product: CAISRGQAYEQYF.

The rearrangement links TRBV7-9 to TRBJ2-5, with a possible D match to TRBD1 (5 bases). The germline gives CDR1 SEHNR, CDR2 FQNEAQ (reference sequence). The CDR3 totals 13 residues. V lost 3 bases and J lost 4, with 9 bases in between. The DNA for the CDR3 is TGTGCCAGCAGCTTTCAGGGATCAGAGACCCAGTACTTC. This translates into CASSFQGSETQYF.

Ten or more counts support this clone. The chain has TRBV28 and TRBJ1-5, with TRBD1 as a possible D gene (6 bases). The CDR3 is made up of 15 amino acids. CDR1 and CDR2 from the germline V gene are MDHEN and SYDVKM. Trimming stripped 4 bases from V and 1 base from J, with 11 bases between. CDR3 sequence: CASSSRGLSNQPQHF. Written as DNA, the CDR3 is TGTGCCAGCAGTTCTAGGGGGTTGAGCAATCAGCCCCAGCATTTT.

V and J are TRBV18 and TRBJ2-7; 9 positions agree with TRBD2. Looked up from germline, CDR1 is KGHSH and CDR2 is LQKENI. With 8 bases clipped from V and 0 bases from J, the junction kept 8 bases outside the gene matches. This CDR3 is 15 amino acids long. This CDR3 is CASALAGTSSYEQYF. CDR3 sequence (DNA): TGTGCCAGCGCGCTAGCGGGGACAAGCTCCTACGAGCAGTACTTC.

This chain joins TRBV6-6 and TRBJ1-5; a possible D gene is TRBD1 (5 bases). The V end lost 6 bases, the J end lost 0 bases, and 12 bases lay between the germline ends. The CDR3 loop spans 15 amino acids. Germline lookup yields CDR1 MNHNY and CDR2 SVGAGI (reference sequence). CDR3 DNA: TGTGCCAGCAGCTGGGACGGAAGTAGCAATCAGCCCCAGCATTTT. It codes for CASSWDGSSNQPQHF.

This clone was picked up a small number of times. The chain carries TRBV7-9 and TRBJ2-5, with D possibly matching TRBD2 (6 bases). The tail of the sequence fits TRBJ2-7 better, so the J call may be wrong. Germline V lookup: CDR1 SEHNR, CDR2 FQNEAQ (reference sequence). CDR3 length: 17 amino acids. The CDR3 loop reads CASSPPWRDGPTYEQYF. The CDR3 DNA reads TGTGCCAGCAGCCCCCCATGGCGGGATGGGCCGACCTACGAGCAGTACTTC.

The V call is TRBV29-1, the J call TRBJ1-2; 12 bases align to TRBD1. The CDR3 spans 13 residues. Germline trimming cut 3 bases from V and 6 bases from J; bases unmatched to any gene: 2. The germline gives CDR1 SQVTM, CDR2 ANQGSEA. The CDR3 region is CSVEGQGANGYTF. CDR3 nucleotides: TGCAGCGTTGAGGGACAGGGGGCGAATGGCTACACCTTC.

The rearrangement uses TRBV28 and TRBJ2-7, with 7 bases fitting TRBD1. J gave up 2 bases and V 7 bases, and 5 bases lay outside the gene matches. This CDR3 comprises 13 residues. Germline-derived CDR1 and CDR2 are MDHEN and SYDVKM. The CDR3 region has the DNA TGTGCCAGCACCGACAGGGTAGCCTACGAGCAGTACTTC. It encodes CASTDRVAYEQYF. Drawing the rest from reference TRBV28 and TRBJ2-7, the complete variable domain is DVKVTQSSRYLVKRTGEKVFLECVQDMDHENMFWYRQDPGLGLRLIYFSYDVKMKEKGDIPEGYSVSREKKERFSLILESASTNQTSMYLCASTDRVAYEQYFGPGTRLTVT.

The chain links TRBV5-1 to TRBJ2-7, with D tentatively TRBD1 (6 bases). Trimming stripped 1 base from V and 4 bases from J, with 15 bases between. The CDR3 is made up of 15 amino acids. Per the germline V gene, CDR1 is SGHRS and CDR2 is YFSETQ. The CDR3 here is CASSLFTGFGYEQYF. The CDR3 DNA reads TGCGCCAGCAGCTTGTTTACAGGGTTCGGGTACGAGCAGTACTTC.

This clone was counted ten times or more. This sample includes further DNA sequences coding for the same CDR3. This chain joins TRBV6-5 and TRBJ1-1, with TRBD1 as a possible D gene (6 bases). Trimming pared 0 bases from V and 1 base from J, leaving 6 bases between. The germline V gene encodes CDR1 MNHEY and CDR2 SVGAGI. The CDR3 is 14 amino acids. The CDR3 nucleotides read TGTGCCAGCAGTTACTCGACAGGGAACACTGAAGCTTTCTTT. Translating gives CASSYSTGNTEAFF.

This rearrangement joins TRBV19 to TRBJ1-5; 8 nucleotides match TRBD1. The CDR3 length is 15 residues. J lost 0 bases, V lost 7 bases, and 5 bases had no gene match. Germline lookup yields CDR1 LNHDA and CDR2 SQIVND (reference sequence). For the CDR3, the DNA is TGTGCCAGTACTCGGACAGGGAATAGCAATCAGCCCCAGCATTTT. Translating gives CASTRTGNSNQPQHF.

Concerning this clone itself: Compared with germline, one end of the junction differs, possibly owing to a read error. The chain recombines TRBV7-9 with TRBJ2-4; 7 bases align to TRBD1. The germline gives CDR1 SEHNR, CDR2 FQNEAQ (reference sequence). The CDR3 has 11 amino acids. The CDR3 sequence is CASSRTGGRDF. The CDR3 region has the DNA TGTGCCAGCAGCCGGACAGGAGGCAGGGACTTC. Filled out from reference TRBV7-9 and TRBJ2-4, the complete variable domain reads DTGVSQNPRHKITKRGQNVTFRCDPISEHNRLYWYRQTLGQGPEFLTYFQNEAQLEKSRLLSDRFSAERPKGSFSTLEIQRTEQGDSAMYLCASSRTGGRDFGAGTRLSVL.

Concerning this clone: Since a much larger clone is just one base distant, this may be a read error. As DNA, the CDR3 is TGTGCCAGCAGCTTGGGGACAGGGACAGATACGCAGTATTTT. Translated, it gives CASSLGTGTDTQYF. This chain connects TRBV7-9 to TRBJ2-3; TRBD1 aligns across 9 bases. V shed 3 bases and J 3 bases; nucleotides not matched to a gene: 1. This CDR3 spans 14 amino acids. Germline V gene lookup returns CDR1 SEHNR and CDR2 FQNEAQ (reference sequence).

The rearrangement joins TRBV2 to TRBJ2-5, with no clear D. Germline loops: CDR1 SNHLY, CDR2 FYNNEI. This CDR3 spans 13 amino acids. The V end was cut by 5 bases, the J end by 5 bases, with 12 bases between. This CDR3 reads CASSNYPTETQYF. In nucleotides, the CDR3 is TGTGCCAGCAGTAACTACCCTACGGAGACCCAGTACTTC.

The chain carries TRBV7-9 and TRBJ2-7, with 10 bases identical to TRBD1. Trimming removed 5 bases from V and 2 bases from J; junction bases left unmatched: 12. The CDR3 consists of 17 residues. Germline CDR1 and CDR2: SEHNR and FQNEAQ (reference sequence). The CDR3 here is CASSRKVWDRGTYEQYF. For the CDR3, the DNA is TGTGCCAGCAGCCGAAAGGTGTGGGACAGGGGAACCTACGAGCAGTACTTC.

This clone appeared a single time. One junction end disagrees with the germline gene, perhaps due to a read error. The gene calls are TRBV7-9 and TRBJ1-5; D gene unclear. The CDR3 runs 13 residues. From germline, CDR1 is SEHNR and CDR2 FQNEAQ (reference sequence). DNA for the CDR3: TGTGCCAACAGCTTCGCCGGGATTCAGCCCCAGCATTTT. Residues: CANSFAGIQPQHF.

In its sample, this clone was seen once. The chain links TRBV11-2 to TRBJ1-4; unclear D gene. Germline lookup yields CDR1 SGHAT and CDR2 FQNNGV. The CDR3 is 16 amino acids. Trimming stripped 1 base from V and 0 bases from J, with 9 bases between. The CDR3 sequence is CASSLGGPATNEKLFF. As DNA, the CDR3 is TGTGCCAGCAGCTTAGGAGGGCCGGCAACTAATGAAAAACTGTTTTTT.

The chain employs TRBV7-3 and TRBJ2-2; D may be TRBD1 (6 bases). Per the germline V gene, CDR1 is SGHTA and CDR2 is FQGTGA. The length of the CDR3 is 13 residues. Trimming shortened V by 2 bases and J by 11 bases, and 12 bases separated the two germline ends. This CDR3 is CASSLSWTEELFF. The CDR3 DNA sequence: TGTGCCAGCAGCTTATCGTGGACAGAAGAGCTGTTTTTT.

The chain uses TRBV28 and TRBJ2-7, with 8 positions matching TRBD1. V gave up 0 bases and J gave up 4 bases; unmatched junction bases: 2. The CDR3 length is 14 residues. Germline CDR1 and CDR2: MDHEN and SYDVKM. CDR3 residues: CASSLWQGAYEQYF. CDR3 coding DNA: TGTGCCAGCAGTTTATGGCAGGGGGCTTACGAGCAGTACTTC.